Presented here are 23 T cell receptor beta chains from one specimen sequenced in a study of human T cells and chemical hapten exposure. This sample's time point: patch test 3, about 24 weeks after DPC sensitization. The treatment: therapeutic diphenylcyclopropenone sensitization with weekly scalp DPC. TCRdb re-called the RACE reads through MiXCR, storing one row per CDR3 protein. Of about 190,000 distinct CDR3 sequences in the sample, about 25% were seen once. The specimen was whole blood, collected in connection with sensitization to the hapten diphenylcyclopropenone (DPC). The receptors stem from a woman aged 40 to 49 with alopecia areata. Some clones in this sample may be carry-over from other donors' samples.

This clonotype was counted a few times. V is TRBV6-2 or TRBV6-3 and J is TRBJ2-2; tentatively, D is TRBD2 (5 bases). CDR3 size: 15 residues. V was shortened by 6 bases and J by 4 bases, with 15 bases between the two germline ends. Germline V CDR1 and CDR2: MNHEY, SVGEGT. The CDR3 sequence is CASRPGGLTTGELFF. The CDR3 region has the DNA TGTGCCAGCAGACCCGGAGGACTCACCACCGGGGAGCTGTTTTTT.

The table lists this clonotype with a few counts. The chain uses TRBV19 and TRBJ2-1; possibly TRBD2 for D (6 bases). This CDR3 is 15 amino acids long. V was trimmed by 6 bases and J by 0 bases, leaving 12 bases between them. Germline CDR1 and CDR2: LNHDA and SQIVND (reference sequence). CDR3 loop: CASRTRGRSYNEQFF. The CDR3 bases are TGTGCCAGTAGGACTAGGGGCCGCTCCTACAATGAGCAGTTCTTC.

This clonotype has a count of ten or more. V is TRBV29-1 and J is TRBJ1-6; 9 positions agree with TRBD1. Germline CDR1 and CDR2: SQVTM and ANQGSEA. This CDR3 is built from 13 residues. Trimming cost V 6 bases and J 8 bases; bases outside gene matches: 5. The CDR3 reads CSVGTGRYSPLHF. Here the CDR3 DNA reads TGCAGCGTGGGGACAGGGCGTTATTCACCCCTCCACTTT.

In this sample, this clonotype turned up once. V is TRBV5-1 and J is TRBJ1-1; 8 nucleotides line up with TRBD1. In germline, CDR1 is SGHRS, CDR2 YFSETQ. With 4 bases clipped from V and 5 bases from J, the junction kept 4 bases outside the gene matches. The CDR3 is 13 amino acids. CDR3 in amino acids: CASSSRQGTEAFF. The CDR3 DNA is TGCGCCAGCAGCAGTCGACAGGGGACTGAAGCTTTCTTT.

The chain links TRBV12-3 or TRBV12-4 to TRBJ2-3, with 15 bases fitting TRBD2. Trimming took 5 bases from V and 4 from J; bases not matched to a gene: 4. The CDR3 runs to 16 residues. The CDR3 DNA reads as TGTGCCAGCAGTCAGGGACTAGCGGGAGGTCCAGATACGCAGTATTTT. Protein product: CASSQGLAGGPDTQYF.

This clonotype was picked up a small number of times. The V gene is TRBV6-5, the J gene TRBJ2-7; 8 bases line up with TRBD2. CDR3 length equals 14 residues. The trim removed 2 bases at V and 6 bases at J, leaving 6 bases unmatched. Germline CDR1 reads MNHEY; CDR2 reads SVGAGI. As DNA, the CDR3 is TGTGCCAGCAGTTACCAGTGGGCGGGAGGCGAGCAGTACTTC. Translating it yields CASSYQWAGGEQYF.

This chain joins TRBV28 and TRBJ2-6, with no clear D. Germline V CDR1 and CDR2: MDHEN, SYDVKM. The CDR3 spans 14 residues. Between the trimmed V and J ends, which lost 1 base and 4 bases, there was a span of 5 bases. The CDR3 DNA is TGTGCCAGCAGTTTATTCAACGGGGCCAACGTCCTGACTTTC. Amino acid sequence: CASSLFNGANVLTF.

In this sample, this clonotype turned up a few times. V and J are TRBV18 and TRBJ2-7, with 8 bases fitting TRBD1. With V trimmed by 0 bases and J by 4 bases, 5 bases remained unmatched. The germline CDR1 and CDR2 sequences are KGHSH and LQKENI. CDR3 size: 15 residues. The CDR3 loop is CASSPPGRGQYEQYF. CDR3 in DNA: TGTGCCAGCTCACCACCGGGCAGGGGGCAATACGAGCAGTACTTC.

The chain uses TRBV18 and TRBJ1-1; TRBD1 is a possible D gene (6 bases). With 3 bases removed from V and 7 bases from J, the gap between germline ends came to 15 bases. Germline V gives CDR1 KGHSH, CDR2 LQKENI. The CDR3 is 14 residues long. The CDR3 loop reads CASSPSAGGHEAFF. CDR3 DNA sequence: TGTGCCAGCTCACCCTCGGCCGGGGGCCATGAAGCTTTCTTT.

This clonotype has more than one count but fewer than ten. V gene TRBV30 combines with J gene TRBJ2-4; D is possibly TRBD2 (7 bases). The CDR3 runs to 14 residues. Germline loops: CDR1 GTSNPN, CDR2 SVGIG (reference sequence). The V end lost 0 bases, the J end lost 7 bases, and 13 bases lay between the germline ends. As DNA, the CDR3 is TGTGCCTGGAGTGTAGGGGGGAGGGCGAACATTCAGTACTTC. Protein product: CAWSVGGRANIQYF.

This clonotype was recorded a few times. This chain connects TRBV6-2 or TRBV6-3 to TRBJ1-1; D remains unclear. Per the germline V gene, CDR1 is MNHEY and CDR2 is SVGEGT. Trimming pared 3 bases from V and 1 base from J, leaving 21 bases between. The CDR3 loop spans 18 amino acids. CDR3 sequence: CASSYVLIRGRRNTEAFF. The CDR3 DNA reads as TGTGCCAGCAGTTATGTCCTGATTAGAGGTCGGCGGAACACTGAAGCTTTCTTT.

V usage is TRBV28 and J usage is TRBJ2-7, with D maybe TRBD1 (5 bases). V was pared by 7 bases and J by 2 bases, with 18 bases between. Germline loops: CDR1 MDHEN, CDR2 SYDVKM. This CDR3 is 15 amino acids long. The CDR3 reads CASTSPGSGTYEQYF. The DNA for the CDR3 is TGTGCCAGCACCAGCCCTGGCTCAGGGACCTACGAGCAGTACTTC. Using reference TRBV28 and TRBJ2-7 for the parts outside the CDR3, the full variable domain is DVKVTQSSRYLVKRTGEKVFLECVQDMDHENMFWYRQDPGLGLRLIYFSYDVKMKEKGDIPEGYSVSREKKERFSLILESASTNQTSMYLCASTSPGSGTYEQYFGPGTRLTVT.

This rearrangement joins TRBV12-3 or TRBV12-4 to TRBJ2-5; D call uncertain. The CDR3 loop spans 8 amino acids. CDR3 loop: CACETQYF. CDR3 nucleotide sequence: TGTGCTTGTGAGACCCAGTACTTC.

In its sample, this clonotype was seen many times. This chain uses TRBV29-1 with TRBJ1-5; D possibly corresponds to TRBD1 (5 bases). The CDR3 has 13 amino acids. Germline V lookup: CDR1 SQVTM, CDR2 ANQGSEA. Trimming took 4 bases from V and 1 from J, leaving 8 bases between them. Here the CDR3 DNA reads TGCAGCGTTGGAGGGGCGAGCAATCAGCCCCAGCATTTT. Its protein is CSVGGASNQPQHF.

Only a few counts were recorded for this clonotype. The chain employs TRBV6-2 or TRBV6-3 and TRBJ2-2; no firm D call. Germline CDR1 and CDR2: MNHEY and SVGEGT. The CDR3 length is 13 residues. The V end was cut by 6 bases, the J end by 6 bases, with 11 bases between. The CDR3 nucleotides read TGTGCCAGCAGAAGTAGTAGAGCCGGGGAGCTGTTTTTT. Translated, it gives CASRSSRAGELFF.

The table lists this clonotype with a few counts. This chain links TRBV29-1 with TRBJ1-1; 9 bases fit TRBD1. In germline, CDR1 is SQVTM, CDR2 ANQGSEA. The CDR3 contains 14 residues. The trim removed 4 bases at V and 2 bases at J, leaving 5 bases unmatched. Written as DNA, the CDR3 is TGCAGCGTTGGGGTCACAGGGGGCAACACTGAAGCTTTCTTT. It is translated as CSVGVTGGNTEAFF.

A few counts support this clonotype. This chain connects TRBV28 to TRBJ2-3, with D tentatively TRBD2 (6 bases). Germline CDR1 reads MDHEN; CDR2 reads SYDVKM. Trimming shortened V by 7 bases and J by 0 bases, and 17 bases separated the two germline ends. There are 16 residues in the CDR3. The CDR3 protein is CASNRVRDSSTDTQYF. For the CDR3, the DNA is TGTGCCAGCAATCGGGTTAGGGACTCGAGCACAGATACGCAGTATTTT.

This rearrangement joins TRBV7-2 to TRBJ2-1; TRBD2 aligns across 8 bases. With 2 bases clipped from V and 4 bases from J, the junction kept 7 bases outside the gene matches. The germline CDR1 and CDR2 sequences are SGHTA and FQGNSA. The CDR3 length is 16 residues. Here the CDR3 DNA reads TGTGCCAGCAGCTTATCGGGCGGGAGGCGGTACAATGAGCAGTTCTTC. Its translation is CASSLSGGRRYNEQFF. Full variable domain (rest looked up from reference TRBV7-2 and TRBJ2-1): GAGVSQSPSNKVTEKGKDVELRCDPISGHTALYWYRQSLGQGLEFLIYFQGNSAPDKSGLPSDRFSAERTGGSVSTLTIQRTQQEDSAVYLCASSLSGGRRYNEQFFGPGTRLTVL.

V usage is TRBV25-1 and J usage is TRBJ2-7; D remains unclear. Germline V gene sequence: CDR1 MGHDK, CDR2 SYGVNS. The germline V and J ends were trimmed by 10 bases and 3 bases, with 13 bases remaining between them. This CDR3 spans 12 amino acids. The CDR3 sequence: CATTSQYYEQYF. CDR3 in DNA: TGTGCCACCACGAGTCAGTACTACGAGCAGTACTTC.

This clonotype appeared a few times. The rearrangement joins TRBV6-2 or TRBV6-3 to TRBJ1-1, with D uncertain. CDR3 length: 13 amino acids. V lost 3 bases, J lost 1 base, and 6 bases lay in between. From germline, CDR1 is MNHEY and CDR2 SVGEGT. CDR3 amino acids: CASSYFGNTEAFF. The DNA of the CDR3 is TGTGCCAGCAGTTATTTCGGGAACACTGAAGCTTTCTTT.

This clonotype turned up a few times. The chain combines TRBV24-1 with TRBJ2-3; D call uncertain. Germline V CDR1 and CDR2: KGHDR, SFDVKD. V shed 2 bases and J shed 5 bases, with 13 bases lying between them. CDR3 length: 15 amino acids. The CDR3 here is CATSDSGRIVDTQYF. CDR3 sequence (DNA): TGTGCCACCAGTGATTCTGGCCGGATCGTAGATACGCAGTATTTT.

The chain has TRBV6-5 and TRBJ2-3; 8 bases map to TRBD1. The CDR3 consists of 17 residues. In germline, CDR1 is MNHEY, CDR2 SVGAGI. V lost 0 bases to trimming and J lost 3 bases; unmatched junction nucleotides: 8. The CDR3, as DNA: TGTGCCAGCAGTTACTCACTGACAGGGGCTAGAACAGATACGCAGTATTTT. Translated: CASSYSLTGARTDTQYF.

The J gene is TRBJ2-1, the V gene TRBV4-2; TRBD2 matches 8 bases. J was trimmed by 6 bases and V by 0 bases; bases with no gene match: 10. Germline-derived CDR1 and CDR2 are LGHNA and YNFKEQ. The CDR3 sequence is 17 residues long. CDR3 DNA: TGTGCCAGCAGCCAAGAGGAAGGGACTAGGACCTGCAATGAGCAGTTCTTC. It encodes CASSQEEGTRTCNEQFF.